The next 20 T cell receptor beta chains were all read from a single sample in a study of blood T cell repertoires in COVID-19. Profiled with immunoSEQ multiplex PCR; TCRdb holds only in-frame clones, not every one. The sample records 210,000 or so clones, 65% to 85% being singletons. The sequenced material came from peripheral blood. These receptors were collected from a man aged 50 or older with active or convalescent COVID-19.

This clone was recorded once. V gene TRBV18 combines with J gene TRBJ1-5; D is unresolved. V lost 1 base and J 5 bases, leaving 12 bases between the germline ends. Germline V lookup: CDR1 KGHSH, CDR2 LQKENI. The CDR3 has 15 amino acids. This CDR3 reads CASSPLGSSYQPQHF. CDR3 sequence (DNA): TGTGCCAGCTCACCACTTGGCAGTTCTTATCAGCCCCAGCATTTT.

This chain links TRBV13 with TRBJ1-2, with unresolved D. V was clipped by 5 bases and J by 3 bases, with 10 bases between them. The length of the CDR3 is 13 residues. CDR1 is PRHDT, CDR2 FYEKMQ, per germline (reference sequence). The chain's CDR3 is CASSTQHDYGYTF. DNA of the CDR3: TGTGCCAGCAGCACACAACACGACTATGGCTACACCTTC.

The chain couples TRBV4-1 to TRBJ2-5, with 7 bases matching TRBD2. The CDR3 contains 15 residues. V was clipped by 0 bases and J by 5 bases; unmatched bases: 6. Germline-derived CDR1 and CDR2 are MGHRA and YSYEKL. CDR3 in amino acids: CASSQDYGGGETQYF. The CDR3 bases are TGCGCCAGCAGCCAAGATTACGGGGGAGGGGAGACCCAGTACTTC.

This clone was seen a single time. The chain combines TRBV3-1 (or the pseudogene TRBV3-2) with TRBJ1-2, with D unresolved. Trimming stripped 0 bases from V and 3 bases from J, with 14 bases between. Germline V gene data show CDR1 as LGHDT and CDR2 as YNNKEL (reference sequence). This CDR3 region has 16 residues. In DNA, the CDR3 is TGTGCCAGCAGCCAAGATCCCCCACAGATGGACTATGGCTACACCTTC. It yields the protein CASSQDPPQMDYGYTF.

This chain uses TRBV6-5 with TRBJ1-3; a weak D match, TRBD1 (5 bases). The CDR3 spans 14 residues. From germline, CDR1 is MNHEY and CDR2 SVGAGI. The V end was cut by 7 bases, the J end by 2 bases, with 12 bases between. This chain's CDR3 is CASISRGTGNTIYF. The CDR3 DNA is TGTGCCAGCATAAGTAGGGGCACTGGAAACACCATATATTTT.

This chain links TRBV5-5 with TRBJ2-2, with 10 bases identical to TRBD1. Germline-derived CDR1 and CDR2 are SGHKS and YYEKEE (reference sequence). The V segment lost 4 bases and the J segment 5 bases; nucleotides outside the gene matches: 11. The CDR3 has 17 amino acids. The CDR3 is CASSAPRDRGPTGELFF. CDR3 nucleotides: TGTGCCAGCAGCGCACCCCGGGACAGGGGTCCAACCGGGGAGCTGTTTTTT.

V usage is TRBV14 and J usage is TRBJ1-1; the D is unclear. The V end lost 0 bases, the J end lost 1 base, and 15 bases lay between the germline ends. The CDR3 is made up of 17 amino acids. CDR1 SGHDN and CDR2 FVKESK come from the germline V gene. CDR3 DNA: TGTGCCAGCAGCCAAGATGAGCGGACCGGGTCGAACACTGAAGCTTTCTTT. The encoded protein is CASSQDERTGSNTEAFF.

This CDR3 reads CASSPRADYEQYF. In DNA form, the CDR3 reads TGTGCCAGCTCACCACGTGCGGACTACGAGCAGTACTTC. This chain uses TRBV18 with TRBJ2-7, with D uncertain. Trimming stripped 1 base from V and 3 bases from J, with 7 bases between. Germline V gene sequence: CDR1 KGHSH, CDR2 LQKENI. This CDR3 comprises 13 residues.

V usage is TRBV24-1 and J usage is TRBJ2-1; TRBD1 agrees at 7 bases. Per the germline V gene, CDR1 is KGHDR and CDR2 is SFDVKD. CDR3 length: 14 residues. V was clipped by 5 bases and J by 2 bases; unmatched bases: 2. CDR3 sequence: CATSVGTAYNEQFF. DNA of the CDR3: TGTGCCACCAGTGTGGGGACAGCCTACAATGAGCAGTTCTTC.

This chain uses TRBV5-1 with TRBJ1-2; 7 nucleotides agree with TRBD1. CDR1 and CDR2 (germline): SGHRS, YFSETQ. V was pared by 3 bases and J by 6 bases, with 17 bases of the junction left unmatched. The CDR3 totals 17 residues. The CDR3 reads CASSSGVLGQSSDGYTF. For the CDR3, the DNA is TGCGCCAGCAGCTCGGGGGTCTTGGGACAGTCGAGCGATGGCTACACCTTC.

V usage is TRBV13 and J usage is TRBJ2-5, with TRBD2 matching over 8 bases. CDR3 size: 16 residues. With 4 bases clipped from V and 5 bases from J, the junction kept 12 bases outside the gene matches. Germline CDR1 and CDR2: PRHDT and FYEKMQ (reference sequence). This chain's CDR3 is CASSSRDSGADETQYF. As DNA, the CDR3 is TGTGCCAGCAGCTCCCGGGATAGCGGGGCGGACGAGACCCAGTACTTC.

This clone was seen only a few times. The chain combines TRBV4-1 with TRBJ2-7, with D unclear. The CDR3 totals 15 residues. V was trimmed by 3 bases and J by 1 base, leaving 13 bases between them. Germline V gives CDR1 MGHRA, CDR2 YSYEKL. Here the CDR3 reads CASSQHPGGSYEQYF. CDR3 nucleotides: TGCGCCAGCAGCCAGCACCCAGGTGGTTCCTACGAGCAGTACTTC.

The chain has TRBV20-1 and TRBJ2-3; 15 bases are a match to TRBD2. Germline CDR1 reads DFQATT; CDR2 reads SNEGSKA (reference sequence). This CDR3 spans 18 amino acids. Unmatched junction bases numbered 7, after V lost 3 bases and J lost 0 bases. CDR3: CSASRGLAGGTSTDTQYF. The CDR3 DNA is TGCAGTGCTAGTAGGGGACTAGCGGGAGGAACTAGCACAGATACGCAGTATTTT.

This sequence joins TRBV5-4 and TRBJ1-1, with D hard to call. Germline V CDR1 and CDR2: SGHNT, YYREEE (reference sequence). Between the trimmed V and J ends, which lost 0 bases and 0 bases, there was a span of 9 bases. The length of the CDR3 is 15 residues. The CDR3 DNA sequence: TGTGCCAGCAGCTTGGAGGAGCAAATGAACACTGAAGCTTTCTTT. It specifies CASSLEEQMNTEAFF.

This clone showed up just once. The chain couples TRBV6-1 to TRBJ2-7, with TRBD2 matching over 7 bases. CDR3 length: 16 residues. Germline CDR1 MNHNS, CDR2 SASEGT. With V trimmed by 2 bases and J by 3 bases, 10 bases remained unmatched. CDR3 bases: TGTGCCAGCAGTGAATTTGCGGGAGCCACACTCTACGAGCAGTACTTC. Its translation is CASSEFAGATLYEQYF.

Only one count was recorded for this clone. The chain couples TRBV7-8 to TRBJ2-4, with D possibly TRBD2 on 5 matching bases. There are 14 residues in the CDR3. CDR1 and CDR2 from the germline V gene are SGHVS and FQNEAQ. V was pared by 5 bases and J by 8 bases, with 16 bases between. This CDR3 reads CASSPGSGSDIQYF. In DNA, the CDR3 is TGTGCCAGCAGCCCGGGGTCGGGGTCCGACATTCAGTACTTC.

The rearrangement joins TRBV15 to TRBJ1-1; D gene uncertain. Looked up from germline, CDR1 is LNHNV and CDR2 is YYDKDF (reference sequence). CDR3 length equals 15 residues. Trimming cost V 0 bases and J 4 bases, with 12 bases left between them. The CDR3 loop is CATSRDLGRITEAFF. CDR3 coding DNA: TGTGCCACCAGCAGAGATCTTGGCAGGATCACTGAAGCTTTCTTT.

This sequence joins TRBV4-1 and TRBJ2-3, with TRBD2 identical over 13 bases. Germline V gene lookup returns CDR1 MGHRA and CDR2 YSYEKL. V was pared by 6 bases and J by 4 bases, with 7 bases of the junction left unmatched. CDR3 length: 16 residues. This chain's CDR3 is CASRRGLAGVADTQYF. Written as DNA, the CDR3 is TGCGCCAGCAGGCGTGGACTAGCGGGAGTTGCAGATACGCAGTATTTT.

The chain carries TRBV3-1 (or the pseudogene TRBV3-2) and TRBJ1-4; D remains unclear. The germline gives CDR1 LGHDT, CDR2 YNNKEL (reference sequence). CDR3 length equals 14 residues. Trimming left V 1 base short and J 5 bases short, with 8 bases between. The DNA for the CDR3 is TGTGCCAGCAGCCAAGTAGGCGGAAATGAAAAACTGTTTTTT. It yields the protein CASSQVGGNEKLFF.

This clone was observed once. The CDR3 protein is CASRLDSSLAYEQYF. The CDR3, as DNA: TGTGCCAGCAGACTCGACAGCTCCTTGGCCTACGAGCAGTACTTC. This sequence joins TRBV5-5 and TRBJ2-7, with D possibly being TRBD1 (5 bases). Germline lookup yields CDR1 SGHKS and CDR2 YYEKEE (reference sequence). The CDR3 is 15 amino acids. Trimming shortened V by 5 bases and J by 2 bases, and 17 bases separated the two germline ends. Based on the CDR3 plus reference TRBV5-5 and TRBJ2-7, the full variable domain is DAGVTQSPTHLIKTRGQQVTLRCSPISGHKSVSWYQQVLGQGPQFIFQYYEKEERGRGNFPDRFSARQFPNYSSELNVNALLLGDSALYLCASRLDSSLAYEQYFGPGTRLTVT.